This T cell receptor (beta chain) was retrieved from a study of blood T cell repertoires in COVID-19. Methods used by the authors: Estimates of nucleated cell counts were drawn from the amplification of reference gene primers. Repertoires were generated with immunoSEQ multiplex PCR, while TCRdb's copy carries only in-frame clones and drops some. That table furnishes V, J and clone size, whereas the DNA furnished D and trimming. The sample gives about 210,000 clones, about 80% of which show up once; 6.9% is in the top ten. This clone was seen only once. The sequence came from a man in his 60s with acute or convalescent COVID-19. Material for sequencing was peripheral blood.

This chain's CDR3 is CASSFRDRASNEQFF. DNA for the CDR3: TGCGCCAGCAGCTTCCGGGACAGGGCGAGCAATGAGCAGTTCTTC. This chain uses TRBV5-1 with TRBJ2-1; 9 bases line up with TRBD1. Per germline, CDR1 SGHRS and CDR2 YFSETQ. The J segment lost 6 bases and the V segment lost 2 bases, leaving 6 bases of the junction unmatched. CDR3 length: 15 amino acids.